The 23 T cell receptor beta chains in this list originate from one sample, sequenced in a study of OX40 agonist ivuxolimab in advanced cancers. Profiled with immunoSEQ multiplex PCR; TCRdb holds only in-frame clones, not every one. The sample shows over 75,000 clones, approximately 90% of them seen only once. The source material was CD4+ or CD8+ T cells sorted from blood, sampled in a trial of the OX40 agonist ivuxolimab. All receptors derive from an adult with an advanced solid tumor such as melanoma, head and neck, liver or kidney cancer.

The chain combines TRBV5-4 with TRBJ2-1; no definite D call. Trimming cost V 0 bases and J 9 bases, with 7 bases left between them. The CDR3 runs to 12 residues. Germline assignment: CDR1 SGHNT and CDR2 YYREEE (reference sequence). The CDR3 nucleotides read TGTGCCAGCAGCTTGGCCGCCGGTGAGCAGTTCTTC. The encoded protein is CASSLAAGEQFF.

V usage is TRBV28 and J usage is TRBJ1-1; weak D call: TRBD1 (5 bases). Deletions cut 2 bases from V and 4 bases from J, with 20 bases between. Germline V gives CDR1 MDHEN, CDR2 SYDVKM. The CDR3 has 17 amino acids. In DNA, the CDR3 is TGTGCCAGCAGTTTACTGGGGCTGGTTGGACGGACCACTGAAGCTTTCTTT. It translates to CASSLLGLVGRTTEAFF.

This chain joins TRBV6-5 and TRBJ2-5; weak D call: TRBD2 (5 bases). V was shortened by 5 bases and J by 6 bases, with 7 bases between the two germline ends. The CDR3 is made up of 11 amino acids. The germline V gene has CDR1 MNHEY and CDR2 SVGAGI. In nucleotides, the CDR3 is TGTGCCAGCAGTAACGGGAAGACCCAGTACTTC. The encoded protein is CASSNGKTQYF.

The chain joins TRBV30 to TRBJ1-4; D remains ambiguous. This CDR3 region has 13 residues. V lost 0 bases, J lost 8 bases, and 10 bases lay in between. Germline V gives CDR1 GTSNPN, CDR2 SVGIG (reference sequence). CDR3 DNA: TGTGCCTGGAGTGTACAGCCTGGGGAAAAACTGTTTTTT. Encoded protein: CAWSVQPGEKLFF.

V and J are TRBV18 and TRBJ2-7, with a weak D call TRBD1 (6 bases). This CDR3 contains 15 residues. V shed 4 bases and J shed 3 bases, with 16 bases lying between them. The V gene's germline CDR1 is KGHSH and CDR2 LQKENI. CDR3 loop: CASSLLDIGGYEQYF. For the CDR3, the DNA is TGTGCCAGCTCACTCCTAGACATAGGGGGCTACGAGCAGTACTTC. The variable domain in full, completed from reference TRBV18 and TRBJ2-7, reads NAGVMQNPRHLVRRRGQEARLRCSPMKGHSHVYWYRQLPEEGLKFMVYLQKENIIDESGMPKERFSAEFPKEGPSILRIQQVVRGDSAAYFCASSLLDIGGYEQYFGPGTRLTVT.

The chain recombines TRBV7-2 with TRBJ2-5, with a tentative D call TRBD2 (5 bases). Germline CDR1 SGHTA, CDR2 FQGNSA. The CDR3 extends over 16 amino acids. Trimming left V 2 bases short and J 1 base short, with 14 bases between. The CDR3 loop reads CASSLLGSALQETQYF. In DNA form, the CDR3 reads TGTGCCAGCAGCTTATTGGGTAGCGCACTCCAAGAGACCCAGTACTTC.

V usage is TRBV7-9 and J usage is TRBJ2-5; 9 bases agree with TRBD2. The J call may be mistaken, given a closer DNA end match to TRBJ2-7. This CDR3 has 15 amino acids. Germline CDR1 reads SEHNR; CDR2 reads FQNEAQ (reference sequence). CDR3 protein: CASSLGAGGAYEQYF. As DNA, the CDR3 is TGTGCCAGCAGCCTTGGAGCGGGAGGAGCCTACGAGCAGTACTTC.

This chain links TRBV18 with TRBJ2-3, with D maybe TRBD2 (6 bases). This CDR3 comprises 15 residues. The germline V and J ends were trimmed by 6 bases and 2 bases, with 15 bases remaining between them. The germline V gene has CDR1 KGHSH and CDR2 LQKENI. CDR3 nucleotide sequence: TGTGCCAGCTCCAGGAGGGCGGTTCCCACAGATACGCAGTATTTT. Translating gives CASSRRAVPTDTQYF.

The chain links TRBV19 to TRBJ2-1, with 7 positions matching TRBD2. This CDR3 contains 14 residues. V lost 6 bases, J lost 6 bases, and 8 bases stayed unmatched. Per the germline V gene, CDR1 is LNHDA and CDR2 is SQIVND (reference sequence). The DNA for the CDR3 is TGTGCCAGTAGCCCCGCGGGCGGGAGCAATGAGCAGTTCTTC. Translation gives CASSPAGGSNEQFF.

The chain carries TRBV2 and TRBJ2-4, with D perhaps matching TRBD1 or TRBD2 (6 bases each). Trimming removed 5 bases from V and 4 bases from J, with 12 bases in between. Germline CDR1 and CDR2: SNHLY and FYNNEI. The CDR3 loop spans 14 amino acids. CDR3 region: CASSTGALKNIQYF. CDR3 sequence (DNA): TGTGCCAGCAGTACGGGGGCGCTTAAAAACATTCAGTACTTC.

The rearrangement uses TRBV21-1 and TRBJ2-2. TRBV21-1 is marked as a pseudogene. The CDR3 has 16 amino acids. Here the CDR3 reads CASSKALGGHTGELFF. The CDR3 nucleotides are TGTGCCAGCAGCAAAGCGCTGGGGGGCCACACCGGGGAGCTGTTTTTT.

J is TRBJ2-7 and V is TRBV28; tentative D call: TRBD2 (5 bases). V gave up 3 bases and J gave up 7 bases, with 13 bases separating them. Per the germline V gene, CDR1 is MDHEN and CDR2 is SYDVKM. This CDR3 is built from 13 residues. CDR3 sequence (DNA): TGTGCCAGCAGTTTTAGCGTACGGAGGGAGCAGTACTTC. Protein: CASSFSVRREQYF. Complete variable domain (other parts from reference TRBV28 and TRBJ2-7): DVKVTQSSRYLVKRTGEKVFLECVQDMDHENMFWYRQDPGLGLRLIYFSYDVKMKEKGDIPEGYSVSREKKERFSLILESASTNQTSMYLCASSFSVRREQYFGPGTRLTVT.

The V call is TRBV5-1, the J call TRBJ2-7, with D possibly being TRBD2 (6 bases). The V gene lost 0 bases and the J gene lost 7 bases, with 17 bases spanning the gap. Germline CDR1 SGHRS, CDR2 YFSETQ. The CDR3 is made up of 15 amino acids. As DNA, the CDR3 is TGCGCCAGCAGCTTGGCGACGTTCGGGAGTAAGGAGCAGTACTTC. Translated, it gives CASSLATFGSKEQYF.

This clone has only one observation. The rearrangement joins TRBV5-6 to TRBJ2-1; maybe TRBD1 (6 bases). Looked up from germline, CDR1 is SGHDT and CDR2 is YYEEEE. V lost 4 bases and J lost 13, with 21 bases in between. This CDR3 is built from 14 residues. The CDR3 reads CASSLAPVPGHQFF. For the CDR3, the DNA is TGTGCCAGCAGCCTGGCCCCCGTCCCGGGACACCAGTTCTTC.

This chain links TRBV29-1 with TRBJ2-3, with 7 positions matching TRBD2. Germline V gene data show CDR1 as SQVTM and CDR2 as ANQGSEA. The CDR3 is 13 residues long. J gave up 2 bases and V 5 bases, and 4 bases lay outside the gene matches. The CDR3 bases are TGCAGCGTTCTGGGGGGGTACACAGATACGCAGTATTTT. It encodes CSVLGGYTDTQYF.

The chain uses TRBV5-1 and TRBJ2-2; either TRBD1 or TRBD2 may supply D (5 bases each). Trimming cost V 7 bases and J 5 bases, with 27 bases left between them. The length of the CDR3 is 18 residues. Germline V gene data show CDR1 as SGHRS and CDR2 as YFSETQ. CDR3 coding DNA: TGCGCCAGCTCCCAGAGGGAAATGACAGATCCCACAACCGGGGAGCTGTTTTTT. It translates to CASSQREMTDPTTGELFF.

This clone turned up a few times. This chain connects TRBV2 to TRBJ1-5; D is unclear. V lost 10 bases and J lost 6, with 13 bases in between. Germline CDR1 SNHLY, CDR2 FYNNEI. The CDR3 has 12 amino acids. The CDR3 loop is CATGWVLQPQHF. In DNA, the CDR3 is TGTGCCACGGGATGGGTCCTTCAGCCCCAGCATTTT.

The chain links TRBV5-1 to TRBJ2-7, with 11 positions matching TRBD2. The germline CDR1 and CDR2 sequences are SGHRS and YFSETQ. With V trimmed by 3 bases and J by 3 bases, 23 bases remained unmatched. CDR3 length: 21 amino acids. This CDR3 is CASSSGPPPVSSGRNYYEQYF. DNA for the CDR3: TGCGCCAGCAGCTCTGGGCCCCCCCCGGTGTCTAGCGGGAGGAATTACTACGAGCAGTACTTC.

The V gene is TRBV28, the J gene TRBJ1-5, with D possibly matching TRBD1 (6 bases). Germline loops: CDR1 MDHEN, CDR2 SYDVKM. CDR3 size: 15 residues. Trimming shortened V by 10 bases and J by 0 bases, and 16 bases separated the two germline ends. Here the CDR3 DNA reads TGTGCCACCCTGTGGACAGCAAATAGCAATCAGCCCCAGCATTTT. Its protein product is CATLWTANSNQPQHF.

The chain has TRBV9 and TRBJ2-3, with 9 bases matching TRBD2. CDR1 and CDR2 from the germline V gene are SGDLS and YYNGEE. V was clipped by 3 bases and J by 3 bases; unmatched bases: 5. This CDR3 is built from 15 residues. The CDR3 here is CASSAQGLATDTQYF. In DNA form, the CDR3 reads TGTGCCAGCAGCGCACAGGGACTAGCAACAGATACGCAGTATTTT. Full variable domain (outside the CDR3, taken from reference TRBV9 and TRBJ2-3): DSGVTQTPKHLITATGQRVTLRCSPRSGDLSVYWYQQSLDQGLQFLIQYYNGEERAKGNILERFSAQQFPDLHSELNLSSLELGDSALYFCASSAQGLATDTQYFGPGTRLTVL.

In DNA, the CDR3 is TGCGCCAGCAGCCGGGGACTGCTCCTCAGCACAGATACGCAGTATTTT. Translating gives CASSRGLLLSTDTQYF. The chain joins TRBV5-1 to TRBJ2-3; D possibly corresponds to TRBD2 (6 bases). CDR3 length: 16 residues. From germline, CDR1 is SGHRS and CDR2 YFSETQ. V was pared by 4 bases and J by 0 bases, with 15 bases between. The whole variable domain, filled in from reference TRBV5-1 and TRBJ2-3, reads KAGVTQTPRYLIKTRGQQVTLSCSPISGHRSVSWYQQTPGQGLQFLFEYFSETQRNKGNFPGRFSGRQFSNSRSEMNVSTLELGDSALYLCASSRGLLLSTDTQYFGPGTRLTVL.

In DNA form, the CDR3 reads TGTGCCTGGAGTGTACAGACTCTGAGCAATCAGCCCCAGCATTTT. Translation: CAWSVQTLSNQPQHF. V gene TRBV30 combines with J gene TRBJ1-5; unclear D gene. Trimming removed 0 bases from V and 1 base from J, with 10 bases in between. The CDR3 has 15 amino acids. CDR1 GTSNPN and CDR2 SVGIG come from the germline V gene (reference sequence).

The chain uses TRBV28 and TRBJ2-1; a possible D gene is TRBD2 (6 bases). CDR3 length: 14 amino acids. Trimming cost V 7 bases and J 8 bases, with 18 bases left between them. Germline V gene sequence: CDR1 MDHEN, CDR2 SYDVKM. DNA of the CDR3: TGTGCCAGCACGGGTTCTGCGGGAAACGATGAGCAGTTCTTC. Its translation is CASTGSAGNDEQFF. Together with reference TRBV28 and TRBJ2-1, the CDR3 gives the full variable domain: DVKVTQSSRYLVKRTGEKVFLECVQDMDHENMFWYRQDPGLGLRLIYFSYDVKMKEKGDIPEGYSVSREKKERFSLILESASTNQTSMYLCASTGSAGNDEQFFGPGTRLTVL.